The next 30 T cell receptor beta chains were all read from a single sample in a study of T cells in Graves' hyperthyroidism and ophthalmopathy. Amplification of TCR beta CDR3 regions was performed using RNA transcripts as template. A set of HTBI primers served as the primers for a first-round RT-PCR of the TCR CDR3. MiXCR was run by TCRdb on the multiplex PCR reads, yielding one entry per CDR3 protein. The sample comprises approximately 330,000 distinct CDR3 sequences, 21% of which are singletons, and over 45% rests with the top ten. Sequencing used blood. The receptors derive from a woman aged 50 to 60 with Graves' hyperthyroidism.

This clonotype was seen ten or more times. In DNA form, the CDR3 reads TGCGCCAGCAGCTTGTGGGCGGGCCTTCCTAATGAAAAACTGTTTTTT. This encodes CASSLWAGLPNEKLFF. V is TRBV5-1 and J is TRBJ1-4; D gene unclear. From germline, CDR1 is SGHRS and CDR2 YFSETQ. Trimming pared 1 base from V and 3 bases from J, leaving 13 bases between. The CDR3 totals 16 residues.

The table lists this clonotype with many counts. The rearrangement links TRBV20-1 to TRBJ2-3; 9 nucleotides align to TRBD1. Trimming took 4 bases from V and 4 from J; bases not matched to a gene: 3. CDR1 and CDR2 from the germline V gene are DFQATT and SNEGSKA (reference sequence). The length of the CDR3 is 13 residues. CDR3 in amino acids: CSANDRGSDTQYF. The CDR3 region has the DNA TGCAGTGCTAATGACAGGGGGTCAGATACGCAGTATTTT.

V usage is TRBV11-2 and J usage is TRBJ2-1; no clear D. V was shortened by 4 bases and J by 5 bases, with 6 bases between the two germline ends. The CDR3 is 12 residues long. CDR1 is SGHAT and CDR2 is FQNNGV in the germline V gene. Here the CDR3 reads CASSSADNEQFF. CDR3 nucleotides: TGTGCCAGCAGCTCAGCAGACAATGAGCAGTTCTTC.

This clonotype was seen only a few times. This chain links TRBV29-1 with TRBJ1-3; no clear D. The V gene's germline CDR1 is SQVTM and CDR2 ANQGSEA. The CDR3 contains 12 residues. The V gene lost 3 bases and the J gene lost 6 bases, with 9 bases spanning the gap. CDR3 loop: CSVEGNPNTIYF. CDR3 bases: TGCAGCGTTGAGGGGAATCCAAACACCATATATTTT.

This clonotype was seen many times. The genes are TRBV7-9 and TRBJ2-1; tentative D call: TRBD2 (5 bases). The V and J ends lost 7 bases and 5 bases respectively, with 18 bases between them. The CDR3 is made up of 15 amino acids. CDR1 is SEHNR and CDR2 is FQNEAQ in the germline V gene (reference sequence). In DNA, the CDR3 is TGTGCCAGCACCCCTTGGGGAGTTTATCACAATGAGCAGTTCTTC. It translates to CASTPWGVYHNEQFF.

This clonotype came up a few times. The chain is built from TRBV6-1 and TRBJ2-3, with TRBD1 as a possible D gene (6 bases). V was shortened by 6 bases and J by 5 bases, with 12 bases between the two germline ends. This CDR3 is 13 amino acids long. Germline loops: CDR1 MNHNS, CDR2 SASEGT. The CDR3 region is CASRTTGLDTQYF. CDR3 bases: TGTGCCAGCAGGACGACAGGTTTAGATACGCAGTATTTT.

A note on this clonotype: A much larger clone differs from this one at a single base, so this may be a read error. Because it lacks the conserved phenylalanine or tryptophan at the end, this CDR3 is likely a read error. V gene TRBV20-1 combines with J gene TRBJ2-7; D is perhaps TRBD1 (5 bases). Trimming shortened V by 4 bases and J by 3 bases, and 10 bases separated the two germline ends. CDR3 size: 12 residues. CDR1 is DFQATT and CDR2 is SNEGSKA in the germline V gene (reference sequence). The CDR3 nucleotides are TGCAGTGCTACCGAGGACAACTACGAGCAGTACCTC. Its protein product is CSATEDNYEQYL.

The chain combines TRBV6-5 with TRBJ1-6, with D unresolved. Germline assignment: CDR1 MNHEY and CDR2 SVGAGI. The CDR3 totals 15 residues. Between the trimmed V and J ends, which lost 2 bases and 5 bases, there was a span of 10 bases. The CDR3 DNA follows: TGTGCCAGCAGTTACGAGAGACAAAATAATTCACCCCTCCACTTT. It specifies CASSYERQNNSPLHF.

This clonotype was detected many times. The rearrangement uses TRBV28 and TRBJ1-1; no clear D gene. The germline V gene encodes CDR1 MDHEN and CDR2 SYDVKM. This CDR3 is built from 11 residues. Deletions cut 6 bases from V and 7 bases from J, with 9 bases between. The CDR3 here is CASRRFVEAFF. Written as DNA, the CDR3 is TGTGCCAGCAGAAGGTTTGTTGAAGCTTTCTTT.

This clonotype was detected many times. The chain combines TRBV24-1 with TRBJ1-5; no definite D call. CDR3 length: 14 amino acids. Germline loops: CDR1 KGHDR, CDR2 SFDVKD. V was pared by 10 bases and J by 0 bases, with 12 bases between. This CDR3 is CATEPDGSNQPQHF. The CDR3 bases are TGTGCCACGGAACCTGACGGTAGCAATCAGCCCCAGCATTTT.

This clonotype has at least ten counts. This sequence joins TRBV6-1 and TRBJ2-5; D assignment may be TRBD1 or TRBD2 (6 bases each). The length of the CDR3 is 13 residues. Trimming pared 3 bases from V and 5 bases from J, leaving 10 bases between. Germline V lookup: CDR1 MNHNS, CDR2 SASEGT. CDR3 sequence (DNA): TGTGCCAGCAGTGATACAGGGAGGGAGACCCAGTACTTC. This codes for CASSDTGRETQYF.

This clonotype was seen a few times. V is TRBV24-1 and J is TRBJ2-7; D is possibly TRBD1 or TRBD2 (7 bases each). Trimming pared 2 bases from V and 2 bases from J, leaving 21 bases between. This CDR3 region has 18 residues. Per germline, CDR1 KGHDR and CDR2 SFDVKD. CDR3 region: CATSDSAGRQGKTYEQYF. CDR3 sequence (DNA): TGTGCCACCAGTGATTCAGCGGGAAGACAGGGAAAAACCTACGAGCAGTACTTC.

This clonotype was seen repeatedly, ten times or more. J is TRBJ1-5 and V is TRBV5-8; perhaps TRBD1 as D (6 bases). CDR3 length: 14 residues. Germline CDR1 and CDR2: SGHTS and YDEGEE. Trimming shortened V by 0 bases and J by 5 bases, and 9 bases separated the two germline ends. CDR3: CASSLGQADQPQHF. CDR3 nucleotide sequence: TGTGCCAGCAGCTTGGGACAGGCCGATCAGCCCCAGCATTTT. The full variable domain, with the rest looked up from reference TRBV5-8 and TRBJ1-5, is EAGVTQSPTHLIKTRGQQATLRCSPISGHTSVYWYQQALGLGLQFLLWYDEGEERNRGNFPPRFSGRQFPNYSSELNVNALELEDSALYLCASSLGQADQPQHFGDGTRLSIL.

This clonotype was found many times. V and J are TRBV27 and TRBJ2-3; 9 bases align to TRBD2. The ends lost 1 base at V and 4 bases at J; junction bases unmatched: 6. The CDR3 contains 16 residues. The germline CDR1 and CDR2 sequences are MNHEY and SMNVEV (reference sequence). CDR3 protein: CASSLLRGGQADTQYF. The CDR3 coding sequence is TGTGCCAGCAGTTTATTGCGGGGGGGCCAGGCAGATACGCAGTATTTT.

Points on this clonotype: Compared with germline, one end of the junction differs, possibly owing to a read error. The rearrangement uses TRBV18 and TRBJ2-7, with D maybe TRBD1 (5 bases). This CDR3 contains 13 residues. Germline values: CDR1 KGHSH, CDR2 LQKENI. The CDR3 region has the DNA TGTGCCAGCTCATTATCAGGGTCCTCCGAGCAGTACTTC. It specifies CASSLSGSSEQYF.

The V call is TRBV20-1, the J call TRBJ1-1, with 10 bases aligning to TRBD1. Germline V gives CDR1 DFQATT, CDR2 SNEGSKA (reference sequence). V gave up 0 bases and J gave up 3 bases; unmatched junction bases: 1. The CDR3 length is 14 residues. The CDR3 here is CSARDGQGDTEAFF. DNA for the CDR3: TGCAGTGCTAGAGATGGACAGGGGGACACTGAAGCTTTCTTT.

Many counts were recorded for this clonotype. The chain carries TRBV10-3 and TRBJ1-1, with 7 bases identical to TRBD1. Germline values: CDR1 ENHRY, CDR2 SYGVKD. Trimming removed 7 bases from V and 1 base from J; junction bases left unmatched: 3. The CDR3 extends over 13 amino acids. The CDR3 DNA is TGTGCCATCACAGGACAGGCGAACACTGAAGCTTTCTTT. This translates into CAITGQANTEAFF.

This clonotype has a count of ten or more. The V call is TRBV3-1, the J call TRBJ2-6; D might be TRBD1 or TRBD2, each matching 5 bases. This CDR3 comprises 16 residues. Germline-derived CDR1 and CDR2 are LGHDT and YNNKEL (reference sequence). V was clipped by 0 bases and J by 4 bases, with 10 bases between them. This chain's CDR3 is CASSQDGGGGANVLTF. The CDR3 DNA sequence: TGTGCCAGCAGCCAAGATGGGGGTGGCGGGGCCAACGTCCTGACTTTC.

The V gene is TRBV19, the J gene TRBJ2-1; 9 bases fit TRBD1. The CDR3 length is 16 residues. Germline loops: CDR1 LNHDA, CDR2 SQIVND (reference sequence). The ends lost 3 bases at V and 4 bases at J; junction bases unmatched: 7. The CDR3 nucleotides read TGTGCCAGTAGTATCTCCACAGGGGGCTCGTACAATGAGCAGTTCTTC. It is translated as CASSISTGGSYNEQFF.

This clonotype was observed many times. The DNA for the CDR3 is TGCGCCAGCAGCACTGGACAGCCTCAAGAGACCCAGTACTTC. Translating it yields CASSTGQPQETQYF. V is TRBV5-1 and J is TRBJ2-5, with D possibly matching TRBD1 (6 bases). This CDR3 contains 14 residues. The germline V gene encodes CDR1 SGHRS and CDR2 YFSETQ. V dropped 4 bases and J dropped 2 bases, with 12 bases sitting between them. Full variable domain (outside the CDR3, taken from reference TRBV5-1 and TRBJ2-5): KAGVTQTPRYLIKTRGQQVTLSCSPISGHRSVSWYQQTPGQGLQFLFEYFSETQRNKGNFPGRFSGRQFSNSRSEMNVSTLELGDSALYLCASSTGQPQETQYFGPGTRLLVL.

There are many counts of this clonotype. The chain has TRBV7-2 and TRBJ2-3; no firm D call. The CDR3 has 12 amino acids. The ends were cut back, 5 bases at V and 4 bases at J, with 7 bases in the middle. Germline V gene lookup returns CDR1 SGHTA and CDR2 FQGNSA. The CDR3 sequence is CASSPGADTQYF. Written as DNA, the CDR3 is TGTGCCAGCAGCCCGGGTGCAGATACGCAGTATTTT.

The CDR3 region is CASSSRGGRASPLHF. The CDR3 coding sequence is TGTGCCAGCAGCTCGCGGGGCGGCCGGGCTTCACCCCTCCACTTT. The chain carries TRBV5-8 and TRBJ1-6, with D possibly TRBD1 on 5 matching bases. The CDR3 has 15 residues. CDR1 and CDR2 from the germline V gene are SGHTS and YDEGEE. V lost 3 bases, J lost 9 bases, and 16 bases lay in between.

This clonotype was found once. The gene calls are TRBV6-2 or TRBV6-3 and TRBJ1-1; D is uncertain. Germline V gene sequence: CDR1 MNHEY, CDR2 SVGEGT. The CDR3 extends over 12 amino acids. V was pared by 4 bases and J by 3 bases, with 6 bases between. As DNA, the CDR3 is TGTGCCAGCAGTTTTGTCCACACTGAAGCTTTCTTT. This codes for CASSFVHTEAFF.

This clonotype was counted only a few times. The genes are TRBV6-4 and TRBJ2-1, with a weak D call TRBD2 (6 bases). Germline loops: CDR1 MRHNA, CDR2 SNTAGT. The CDR3 consists of 14 residues. V lost 3 bases, J lost 7 bases, and 13 bases lay in between. CDR3 loop: CASSEAVGGNEQFF. CDR3 sequence (DNA): TGTGCCAGCAGTGAAGCGGTTGGGGGGAATGAGCAGTTCTTC.

The chain uses TRBV11-2 and TRBJ2-5; no definite D call. Germline V gene data show CDR1 as SGHAT and CDR2 as FQNNGV. V was pared by 1 base and J by 7 bases, with 7 bases between. The CDR3 extends over 12 amino acids. The CDR3 protein is CASSLGAGTQYF. CDR3 in DNA: TGTGCCAGCAGCTTAGGCGCCGGGACCCAGTACTTC.

In this sample, this clonotype turned up many times. The J gene is TRBJ1-5, the V gene TRBV7-6; the D is unclear. CDR3 length: 15 amino acids. From germline, CDR1 is SGHVS and CDR2 FNYEAQ. The V end was cut by 1 base, the J end by 0 bases, with 7 bases between. CDR3 in amino acids: CASSLDGFSNQPQHF. CDR3 coding DNA: TGTGCCAGCAGCTTAGATGGGTTTAGCAATCAGCCCCAGCATTTT. The full variable domain, with the rest looked up from reference TRBV7-6 and TRBJ1-5, is GAGVSQSPRYKVTKRGQDVALRCDPISGHVSLYWYRQALGQGPEFLTYFNYEAQQDKSGLPNDRFSAERPEGSISTLTIQRTEQRDSAMYRCASSLDGFSNQPQHFGDGTRLSIL.

The chain uses TRBV28 and TRBJ2-3; 12 bases agree with TRBD1. V dropped 6 bases and J dropped 6; count of bases not matched to a gene: 7. This CDR3 is 15 amino acids long. CDR1 and CDR2 (germline): MDHEN, SYDVKM. The CDR3 loop is CASRIRDRGLDTQYF. The CDR3 coding sequence is TGTGCCAGCAGGATCCGGGACAGGGGGCTTGATACGCAGTATTTT.

For this clonotype: This clone may be a read error of a much larger clone one base away. This chain joins TRBV27 and TRBJ2-1; the D is unclear. The germline V gene has CDR1 MNHEY and CDR2 SMNVEV (reference sequence). V lost 6 bases and J 4 bases, leaving 4 bases between the germline ends. This CDR3 has 11 residues. DNA of the CDR3: TGTGCCAGCAGCCAATACAATGAGCAGTTCTTC. Translation: CASSQYNEQFF.

V and J are TRBV27 and TRBJ2-1; 13 nucleotides match TRBD2. This CDR3 is built from 19 residues. CDR1 is MNHEY, CDR2 SMNVEV, per germline (reference sequence). After removal of 6 bases from V and 3 bases from J, the junction contained 14 bases not matched to a gene. CDR3 in DNA: TGTGCCAGCAGCCAACGCCTTGGGACTAGCGGGGAGTACTACAATGAGCAGTTCTTC. It codes for CASSQRLGTSGEYYNEQFF.

This chain links TRBV19 with TRBJ2-2; 9 bases map to TRBD2. The V gene's germline CDR1 is LNHDA and CDR2 SQIVND (reference sequence). The junction had 6 bases not matched to a gene; V was cut back by 7 bases and J by 0 bases. The CDR3 has 16 residues. CDR3 region: CASKAVAGANTGELFF. Written as DNA, the CDR3 is TGTGCCAGTAAGGCCGTAGCGGGAGCGAACACCGGGGAGCTGTTTTTT.